The 7 T cell receptor beta chains reported below all come from one sample, sequenced in a study of chemoradiotherapy in HPV16-positive cancers. Profiling relied on immunoSEQ multiplex PCR, and the TCRdb table lists in-frame clones only, not all of them. Counted here are some 14,000 clones, around 77% occurring once; the ten biggest clones make up about 1.3%. The sample was gathered from a patient who underwent chemoradiotherapy. The origin of the receptors is a human donor with HPV-associated anogenital cancer.

This sequence joins TRBV28 and TRBJ2-5; 7 bases fit TRBD1. The CDR3 loop spans 13 amino acids. Trimming took 5 bases from V and 4 from J; bases not matched to a gene: 4. Germline V lookup: CDR1 MDHEN, CDR2 SYDVKM. The DNA for the CDR3 is TGTGCCAGCAGTCAGACAGGGCGAGAGACCCAGTACTTC. Its protein is CASSQTGRETQYF.

This chain connects TRBV20-1 to TRBJ1-1, with unresolved D. Trimming removed 4 bases from V and 9 bases from J, with 12 bases in between. The CDR3 loop spans 11 amino acids. CDR1 and CDR2 (germline): DFQATT, SNEGSKA (reference sequence). This chain's CDR3 is CSAKTPGQAFF. The CDR3 DNA is TGCAGTGCTAAGACACCCGGGCAAGCTTTCTTT.

The chain carries TRBV5-4 and TRBJ1-1; D uncertain. With 4 bases removed from V and 0 bases from J, the gap between germline ends came to 10 bases. This CDR3 comprises 14 residues. The V gene's germline CDR1 is SGHNT and CDR2 YYREEE (reference sequence). The CDR3 loop is CASSAPLVNTEAFF. The CDR3 nucleotides read TGTGCCAGCAGCGCACCGTTGGTGAACACTGAAGCTTTCTTT. The full variable domain, its missing parts supplied by reference TRBV5-4 and TRBJ1-1, is ETGVTQSPTHLIKTRGQQVTLRCSSQSGHNTVSWYQQALGQGPQFIFQYYREEENGRGNFPPRFSGLQFPNYSSELNVNALELDDSALYLCASSAPLVNTEAFFGQGTRLTVV.

The CDR3 DNA is TGTGCCAGCAGTTGGGACAGGGGTCGGGTAGCTTTCTTT. It encodes CASSWDRGRVAFF. The chain couples TRBV27 to TRBJ1-1, with 10 bases aligning to TRBD1. The CDR3 spans 13 residues. From germline, CDR1 is MNHEY and CDR2 SMNVEV (reference sequence). The ends lost 4 bases at V and 10 bases at J; junction bases unmatched: 6.

In this sample, this clone turned up once. The gene calls are TRBV7-2 and TRBJ1-5; TRBD1 agrees at 7 bases. The CDR3 extends over 17 amino acids. Trimming removed 3 bases from V and 0 bases from J; junction bases left unmatched: 8. Germline assignment: CDR1 SGHTA and CDR2 FQGNSA. As DNA, the CDR3 is TGTGCCAGCAGCTTTGGGAGGGGGCCTTCTAGCAATCAGCCCCAGCATTTT. This translates into CASSFGRGPSSNQPQHF. Combining the CDR3 with reference TRBV7-2 and TRBJ1-5 gives the whole variable domain GAGVSQSPSNKVTEKGKDVELRCDPISGHTALYWYRQSLGQGLEFLIYFQGNSAPDKSGLPSDRFSAERTGGSVSTLTIQRTQQEDSAVYLCASSFGRGPSSNQPQHFGDGTRLSIL.

The genes are TRBV4-2 and TRBJ2-1; D call uncertain. The CDR3 totals 21 residues. Germline CDR1 is LGHNA and CDR2 is YNFKEQ. Deletions cut 0 bases from V and 3 bases from J, with 27 bases between. CDR3 protein: CASSQEGETPGRLRVYNEQFF. CDR3 in DNA: TGTGCCAGCAGCCAAGAAGGTGAGACTCCCGGTCGCCTCCGGGTCTACAATGAGCAGTTCTTC.

This clone showed up just a few times. The chain joins TRBV5-1 to TRBJ1-4; tentative D call: TRBD1 (6 bases). The CDR3 covers 17 residues. CDR1 SGHRS and CDR2 YFSETQ come from the germline V gene. The V end lost 0 bases, the J end lost 7 bases, and 19 bases lay between the germline ends. The CDR3 loop is CASSLGFRGGQFEKLFF. CDR3 nucleotide sequence: TGCGCCAGCAGCTTGGGTTTTCGAGGCGGACAGTTTGAAAAACTGTTTTTT.